A selection of T cell receptor beta chains follows, all from one sample in a study of T-cell reconstitution after alpha-beta-depleted transplantation in children. TCRdb redid the calling of the PCR reads with MiXCR, one entry per CDR3 protein. The sample consists of about 640,000 distinct CDR3 sequences, around a sixth of them appearing once. The specimen comprised PBMCs from the stem cell graft donor, sampled from the stem cell graft. These TCRs come from a human donor who donated a stem cell graft to a child with acute myeloid leukemia. The CDR3 runs from the conserved cysteine through the conserved F or W. D genes are given only for firm matches. A row's size may be missing; if present it is once, few, many or a size class.

clone size	J gene	V gene	D gene	CDR3 DNA	CDR3 protein
few	TRBJ2-6	TRBV5-6	TRBD1	TGTGCCAGCAGCCCGACGCGGGACAGGGTTAACTCTGGGGCCAACGTCCTGACTTTC	CASSPTRDRVNSGANVLTF
.	TRBJ1-1	TRBV7-2	.	TGTGCCAGCAGCCCCCGGACAGTCTTGAACACTGAAGCTTTCTTT	CASSPRTVLNTEAFF
many	TRBJ2-1	TRBV20-1	.	TGCAGCCAAAATGGGGCCGGGGGACCCTACAATGAGCAGTTCTTC	CSQNGAGGPYNEQFF
.	TRBJ1-2	TRBV12-3/TRBV12-4	.	TGTGCCAGCAGTTCATCCAGAGTCTATGGCTACACCTTC	CASSSSRVYGYTF
many	TRBJ1-1	TRBV6-5	TRBD1	TGTGCCAGCAGTTACTCGACCAACAGGGGCACTGAAGCTTTCTTT	CASSYSTNRGTEAFF
.	TRBJ2-7	TRBV7-9	.	TGTGCCAGCAGACCCGACACCAGGAGCTCCTACGAGCAGTACTTC	CASRPDTRSSYEQYF
few	TRBJ2-3	TRBV6-4	TRBD1	TGTGCCAGCAGTGACCCCCCCGGAGGTCCGGGACAGGGGGCCTCAACAGATACGCAGTATTTT	CASSDPPGGPGQGASTDTQYF
.	TRBJ1-2	TRBV20-1	TRBD1	TGCAGTGCTAGGACAGGGGATTCCACTATGGCTCCCTTTGGCTACACCTTC	CSARTGDSTMAPFGYTF
many	TRBJ1-5	TRBV20-1	.	TGCAGTGCTAAGACCGGGTCCTACAACAATCAGCCCCAGCATTTT	CSAKTGSYNNQPQHF
many	TRBJ1-4	TRBV20-1	.	TGCAGTGCTCTCCAGGGCTGGGGCGAGGGTGAAAAACTGTTTTTT	CSALQGWGEGEKLFF
.	TRBJ1-1	TRBV6-1	.	TGTGCCAGCAGTGCCATGGGGATGAACACTGAAGCTTTCTTT	CASSAMGMNTEAFF
many	TRBJ1-5	TRBV12-3/TRBV12-4	.	TGTGCCAGCAGTTTCGAAGGTCAGCCCCAGCATTTT	CASSFEGQPQHF
many	TRBJ2-1	TRBV9	TRBD2	TGTGCCAGCAGCGGTCTAGCGGGGGAGTATGAGCAGTTCTTC	CASSGLAGEYEQFF
.	TRBJ2-3	TRBV12-3/TRBV12-4	TRBD2	TGTGCCTCCGCCTGGGGAGCGGGGGCCCCGCACGTTACGCAGTATTTT	CASAWGAGAPHVTQYF
many	TRBJ1-2	TRBV10-3	.	TGTGCCATCAGTGAGCCCAACAGGGATCGGTATGGCTACACCTTC	CAISEPNRDRYGYTF
few	TRBJ2-5	TRBV25-1	TRBD1	TGTGCCAGCACCGAACCTCGGACAGGGCTGCAAGAGACCCAGTACTTC	CASTEPRTGLQETQYF
few	TRBJ2-1	TRBV5-1	.	TGCGCCAGCAGCGAATTCAATGAGCAGTTCTTC	CASSEFNEQFF
few	TRBJ1-2	TRBV20-1	.	TGCAGTGTTAGGCCAGGGGAAGCGTATGGCTACACCTTC	CSVRPGEAYGYTF
many	TRBJ2-5	TRBV4-3	.	TGCGCCAGCAGCCAAGATAGGACCACAATCCAAGAGACCCAGTACTTC	CASSQDRTTIQETQYF
.	TRBJ2-3	TRBV12-3/TRBV12-4	TRBD2	TGTGCCAGCAGTTTACCCACCGGGGGGAGCGATACGCAGTATTTT	CASSLPTGGSDTQYF
.	TRBJ2-6	TRBV5-1	.	TGCGCCAGCAGCTCGGACAGCTCTGGGGCCAACGTCCTGACTTTC	CASSSDSSGANVLTF
.	TRBJ2-3	TRBV13	TRBD2	TGTGCCAGCAGCTTCGCGATAGCGGGGGAGGGAGATACGCAGTATTTT	CASSFAIAGEGDTQYF
many	TRBJ2-6	TRBV20-1	TRBD1	TGCAGTGCTAGAGATCAGACAGGGACCGGGGCCAACGTCCTGACTTTC	CSARDQTGTGANVLTF
.	TRBJ1-5	TRBV28	.	TGTGCCAGCAGTAAGGGCCTCGGGCGGATTCAGCCCCAGCATTTT	CASSKGLGRIQPQHF
.	TRBJ1-2	TRBV20-1	TRBD1	TGCAGTGCTAGTGACAGGGGCAACTATGGCTACACCTTC	CSASDRGNYGYTF
few	TRBJ2-3	TRBV20-1	.	TGCAGTGCGGTCCGGGACAACACAGATACGCAGTATTTT	CSAVRDNTDTQYF
.	TRBJ1-2	TRBV5-6	.	TGTGCCAGCAGCTTGGATTTGCGACTGCCAGACGGCTACACCTTC	CASSLDLRLPDGYTF